The 16 T cell receptor beta chains given below trace back to one sample, sequenced in a study of cytomegalovirus exposure and HLA in healthy donors. Researchers ran the PCR with 60 Vbeta and 13 Jbeta primers. Data came from immunoSEQ multiplex PCR; TCRdb stores just in-frame clones and leaves some out. The sample yields 200,000 to 250,000 clones, approximately 82% seen once. Material: PBMCs. These receptors originate from a man in his late teens or twenties in good health and CMV-seronegative.

The chain links TRBV6-1 to TRBJ1-3, with 8 bases identical to TRBD1. Germline assignment: CDR1 MNHNS and CDR2 SASEGT. The CDR3 is made up of 16 amino acids. After removal of 4 bases from V and 0 bases from J, the junction contained 5 bases not matched to a gene. Written as DNA, the CDR3 is TGTGCCAGCAGTGTTGGACAGGGCTACTCTGGAAACACCATATATTTT. Its protein product is CASSVGQGYSGNTIYF.

The CDR3 reads CAISDPGLAGFKDEQFF. The CDR3, as DNA: TGTGCCATCAGTGACCCCGGACTAGCGGGATTCAAAGATGAGCAGTTCTTC. This chain uses TRBV10-3 with TRBJ2-1; 12 bases fit TRBD2. Germline V gene lookup returns CDR1 ENHRY and CDR2 SYGVKD. The CDR3 totals 17 residues. Germline trimming cut 3 bases from V and 8 bases from J; bases unmatched to any gene: 11.

This clone showed up just a few times. This chain uses TRBV12-5 with TRBJ1-1, with TRBD1 as a possible D gene (5 bases). CDR3 length equals 11 residues. The V end was cut by 7 bases, the J end by 9 bases, with 12 bases between. Germline V lookup: CDR1 LGHNT, CDR2 FRNRAP. The chain's CDR3 is CASVWGVKAFF. DNA for the CDR3: TGTGCTAGTGTCTGGGGGGTGAAAGCTTTCTTT. The full variable domain, in which reference TRBV12-5 and TRBJ1-1 provide the parts outside the CDR3, is DARVTQTPRHKVTEMGQEVTMRCQPILGHNTVFWYRQTMMQGLELLAYFRNRAPLDDSGMPKDRFSAEMPDATLATLKIQPSEPRDSAVYFCASVWGVKAFFGQGTRLTVV.

The chain recombines TRBV27 with TRBJ2-1; 8 positions agree with TRBD2. This CDR3 has 16 amino acids. After removal of 4 bases from V and 4 bases from J, the junction contained 9 bases not matched to a gene. CDR1 and CDR2 from the germline V gene are MNHEY and SMNVEV (reference sequence). This CDR3 reads CASSWRAGVYYNEQFF. The CDR3 DNA is TGTGCCAGCAGTTGGCGAGCGGGAGTGTATTACAATGAGCAGTTCTTC.

This chain connects TRBV7-2 to TRBJ2-7; 9 nucleotides line up with TRBD2. Germline V gives CDR1 SGHTA, CDR2 FQGNSA. V lost 6 bases to trimming and J lost 4 bases; unmatched junction nucleotides: 10. The CDR3 totals 15 residues. The CDR3 is CASSLRGSGSYEQYF. CDR3 coding DNA: TGTGCCAGCAGTTTGCGGGGTAGCGGGAGTTACGAGCAGTACTTC.

The CDR3 sequence is CASSDSHSYEQYF. CDR3 in DNA: TGTGCCAGCAGTGATAGTCACTCCTACGAGCAGTACTTC. The rearrangement joins TRBV2 to TRBJ2-7; D gene uncertain. V gave up 3 bases and J gave up 0 bases, with 6 bases separating them. This CDR3 contains 13 residues. Germline CDR1 SNHLY, CDR2 FYNNEI.

The CDR3 is CASSFPGGELFF. Here the CDR3 DNA reads TGTGCCAGCAGTTTCCCAGGCGGGGAGCTGTTTTTT. The chain is built from TRBV27 and TRBJ2-2; D is ambiguous. This CDR3 comprises 12 residues. V lost 3 bases and J 7 bases, leaving 6 bases between the germline ends. Per germline, CDR1 MNHEY and CDR2 SMNVEV (reference sequence).

This clone was found once. J is TRBJ2-5 and V is TRBV6-5; the match to TRBD1 covers 7 bases. This CDR3 is built from 15 residues. V shed 5 bases, J shed 4 bases, and the junction held 10 bases outside the gene matches. The V gene's germline CDR1 is MNHEY and CDR2 SVGAGI. The CDR3 region is CASSLDRAEGETQYF. The CDR3 nucleotides read TGTGCCAGCAGTCTAGACAGGGCCGAGGGAGAGACCCAGTACTTC.

As concerns this clone: A read error may account for a junction end that differs from germline. This same CDR3 is encoded by further DNA sequences in the sample. V usage is TRBV4-1 and J usage is TRBJ2-1; 7 nucleotides match TRBD2. CDR1 MGHRA and CDR2 YSYEKL come from the germline V gene. The CDR3 is 18 residues long. In DNA, the CDR3 is TGCGCCAGCAGCCAAGGAGGGGAGGGAGGGAGCTCCTATAATGAGCAGTTCTTC. Translating it yields CASSQGGEGGSSYNEQFF.

The rearrangement joins TRBV28 to TRBJ1-6, with 9 nucleotides matching TRBD1. The CDR3 spans 15 residues. CDR1 is MDHEN and CDR2 is SYDVKM in the germline V gene. V gave up 6 bases and J gave up 7 bases; unmatched junction bases: 7. The CDR3 protein is CASSSPGQGNSPLHF. The CDR3 DNA sequence: TGTGCCAGCAGCTCGCCGGGACAGGGCAATTCACCCCTCCACTTT.

This chain joins TRBV6-4 and TRBJ1-3; weak D call: TRBD1 (5 bases). The germline V and J ends were trimmed by 5 bases and 1 base, with 12 bases remaining between them. Germline V gives CDR1 MRHNA, CDR2 SNTAGT. This CDR3 contains 15 residues. Here the CDR3 reads CASSLHSGSGNTIYF. As DNA, the CDR3 is TGTGCCAGCAGTCTTCACTCAGGGTCTGGAAACACCATATATTTT.

This clone has just one count. The rearrangement links TRBV5-1 to TRBJ1-2, with 8 nucleotides matching TRBD1. The CDR3 consists of 14 residues. Germline V lookup: CDR1 SGHRS, CDR2 YFSETQ. With 4 bases clipped from V and 8 bases from J, the junction kept 10 bases outside the gene matches. The CDR3 region is CASSPDRELGGYTF. The CDR3 DNA reads as TGCGCCAGCAGCCCGGACAGGGAGCTAGGAGGCTACACCTTC.

V is TRBV28 and J is TRBJ1-1, with D uncertain. Germline V gene data show CDR1 as MDHEN and CDR2 as SYDVKM. V was trimmed by 1 base and J by 4 bases, leaving 7 bases between them. The CDR3 is made up of 13 amino acids. The CDR3 sequence: CASSLSDGTEAFF. The CDR3 bases are TGTGCCAGCAGTTTATCAGATGGCACTGAAGCTTTCTTT.

The chain is built from TRBV19 and TRBJ1-2, with 7 bases lining up with TRBD1. The CDR3 spans 15 residues. Germline loops: CDR1 LNHDA, CDR2 SQIVND (reference sequence). After removal of 5 bases from V and 5 bases from J, the junction contained 11 bases not matched to a gene. The CDR3 DNA is TGTGCCAGTAGTCCGACCCGAGGGGGCAATTATGGCTACACCTTC. Its protein is CASSPTRGGNYGYTF.

This clone occurred a few times. The rearrangement joins TRBV7-9 to TRBJ2-7; a possible D gene is TRBD2 (6 bases). The length of the CDR3 is 16 residues. The germline gives CDR1 SEHNR, CDR2 FQNEAQ (reference sequence). V was clipped by 1 base and J by 2 bases, with 15 bases between them. CDR3 loop: CASSLGGTGTTYEQYF. The CDR3 DNA follows: TGTGCCAGCAGCTTAGGTGGGACTGGGACGACCTACGAGCAGTACTTC.

The CDR3 DNA reads TGTGCCAGCAGCTCGAGGGGGCCTTATGGCTACACCTTC. Amino acid sequence: CASSSRGPYGYTF. V and J are TRBV28 and TRBJ1-2, with 7 bases aligning to TRBD1. This CDR3 has 13 amino acids. In germline, CDR1 is MDHEN, CDR2 SYDVKM. V lost 6 bases to trimming and J lost 5 bases; unmatched junction nucleotides: 6.